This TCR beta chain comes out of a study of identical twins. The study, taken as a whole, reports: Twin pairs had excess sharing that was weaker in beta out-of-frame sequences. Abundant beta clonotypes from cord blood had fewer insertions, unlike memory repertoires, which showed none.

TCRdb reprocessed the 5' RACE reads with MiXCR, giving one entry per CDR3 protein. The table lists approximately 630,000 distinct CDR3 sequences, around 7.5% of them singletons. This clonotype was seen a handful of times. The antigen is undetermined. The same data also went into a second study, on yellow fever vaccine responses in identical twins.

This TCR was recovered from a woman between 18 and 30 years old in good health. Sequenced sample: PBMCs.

The CDR3 loop is CASSLRGADYQETQYF. CDR3 bases: TGCGCCAGCAGCCTACGGGGGGCCGATTACCAAGAGACCCAGTACTTC. V is TRBV4-1 and J is TRBJ2-5, with D maybe TRBD2 (7 bases). This CDR3 has 16 amino acids. Per the germline V gene, CDR1 is MGHRA and CDR2 is YSYEKL. Trimming stripped 4 bases from V and 0 bases from J, with 15 bases between.